The 22 T cell receptor beta chains below all came from one sample that was sequenced in a study of cytomegalovirus exposure and HLA in healthy donors. The PCR made use of 60 Vbeta and 13 Jbeta primers. Method: immunoSEQ multiplex PCR; TCRdb's copy keeps in-frame clones and lacks some. The table has approximately 110,000 clones, 78% seen once. Sequenced sample: PBMCs. Receptors were obtained from a man aged 35-49 years in good health and CMV-seronegative.

The V and J genes are TRBV28 and TRBJ2-1; TRBD2 agrees at 7 bases. V lost 4 bases to trimming and J lost 6 bases; unmatched junction nucleotides: 12. CDR1 and CDR2 (germline): MDHEN, SYDVKM. The CDR3 runs 16 residues. The CDR3 DNA reads TGTGCCAGCAGTTCAACCGCCCGACTAGCCGCCAATGAGCAGTTCTTC. Its protein product is CASSSTARLAANEQFF.

CDR3 region: CPPRARSPGELFF. The CDR3 DNA reads TGTCCACCCAGGGCTAGGTCGCCCGGGGAGCTGTTTTTT. The chain links TRBV7-3 to TRBJ2-2, with D tentatively TRBD1 (5 bases). Germline CDR1 and CDR2: SGHTA and FQGTGA. The CDR3 is made up of 13 amino acids. Full variable domain (missing parts from reference TRBV7-3 and TRBJ2-2): GAGVSQTPSNKVTEKGKYVELRCDPISGHTALYWYRQSLGQGPEFLIYFQGTGAADDSGLPNDRFFAVRPEGSVSTLKIQRTERGDSAVYLCPPRARSPGELFFGEGSRLTVL.

The rearrangement uses TRBV7-2 and TRBJ1-2; D uncertain. This CDR3 is 13 amino acids long. Trimming left V 1 base short and J 8 bases short, with 11 bases between. Germline CDR1 and CDR2: SGHTA and FQGNSA. CDR3: CASSLDEGYGYTF. CDR3 sequence (DNA): TGTGCCAGCAGCTTAGATGAGGGTTACGGCTACACCTTC.

Remarks on this clone: Other DNA sequences in the sample encode the same CDR3. The chain carries TRBV7-2 and TRBJ1-5, with 8 bases identical to TRBD1. The CDR3 extends over 16 amino acids. The ends lost 1 base at V and 1 base at J; junction bases unmatched: 3. The germline V gene encodes CDR1 SGHTA and CDR2 FQGNSA. CDR3 residues: CASSLDRGSSNQPQHF. CDR3 sequence (DNA): TGTGCCAGCAGCTTAGACAGGGGGTCGAGCAATCAGCCCCAGCATTTT.

This sequence joins TRBV4-3 and TRBJ1-6; 7 nucleotides match TRBD1. CDR3 length equals 16 residues. V shed 0 bases and J 6 bases; nucleotides not matched to a gene: 5. Germline lookup yields CDR1 LGHNA and CDR2 YSLEER. The CDR3 nucleotides read TGCGCCAGCAGCCAAGATGGACAGGAGTTTAATTCACCCCTCCACTTT. This codes for CASSQDGQEFNSPLHF.

This clone was seen only a few times. The CDR3 protein is CASSKLLVMRSSYNSPLHF. The CDR3 bases are TGTGCCAGCAGCAAACTTCTCGTGATGAGAAGCTCCTATAATTCACCCCTCCACTTT. V gene TRBV21-1 combines with J gene TRBJ1-6. TRBV21-1 is noted as a pseudogene. The CDR3 sequence is 19 residues long.

The rearrangement joins TRBV7-2 to TRBJ2-1, with 8 bases aligning to TRBD2. The germline V gene has CDR1 SGHTA and CDR2 FQGNSA. This CDR3 spans 13 amino acids. Losses at the gene ends were 8 bases for V and 8 bases for J; bases not matched to a gene: 8. The CDR3 is CASSRGGGDEQFF. The CDR3 DNA is TGTGCCAGCTCCCGGGGGGGCGGCGATGAGCAGTTCTTC.

The rearrangement links TRBV27 to TRBJ2-7, with 7 bases fitting TRBD1. The CDR3 has 14 amino acids. Germline V gene lookup returns CDR1 MNHEY and CDR2 SMNVEV (reference sequence). With V trimmed by 4 bases and J by 1 base, 4 bases remained unmatched. The DNA of the CDR3 is TGTGCCAGCAGTTGGAGGACAGGATCCTACGAGCAGTACTTC. The encoded protein is CASSWRTGSYEQYF.

The V call is TRBV28, the J call TRBJ2-7, with D perhaps matching TRBD1 (5 bases). Trimming took off 5 bases at V and 7 bases at J, with 15 bases between the two ends. The CDR3 is 13 amino acids. In germline, CDR1 is MDHEN, CDR2 SYDVKM. The CDR3 protein is CASSPHSTEEQYF. CDR3 nucleotides: TGTGCCAGCAGTCCCCACTCGACAGAAGAGCAGTACTTC.

The chain uses TRBV7-7 and TRBJ1-1, with D possibly being TRBD1 (6 bases). The germline V gene has CDR1 SSHAT and CDR2 FNYEAQ (reference sequence). CDR3 size: 14 residues. With 5 bases removed from V and 6 bases from J, the gap between germline ends came to 16 bases. The DNA of the CDR3 is TGTGCCAGCAGCCCCGACAGGTATAGCGCTGAAGCTTTCTTT. Its translation: CASSPDRYSAEAFF.

Worth noting for this clone: The sample carries other DNA sequences with the same CDR3. V and J are TRBV7-9 and TRBJ1-1, with D uncertain. The CDR3 is 14 amino acids. The V gene lost 1 base and the J gene lost 1 base, with 7 bases spanning the gap. CDR1 SEHNR and CDR2 FQNEAQ come from the germline V gene (reference sequence). DNA of the CDR3: TGTGCCAGCAGCTTAGGGCAGTCGAACACTGAAGCTTTCTTT. This codes for CASSLGQSNTEAFF.

V gene TRBV19 combines with J gene TRBJ1-2; D uncertain. Trimming removed 0 bases at V and 7 bases at J, with 15 bases between. The germline CDR1 and CDR2 sequences are LNHDA and SQIVND (reference sequence). The CDR3 is 15 residues long. CDR3 sequence (DNA): TGTGCCAGTAGTATAGATCCCTCCCTCTCAGGTGGCTACACCTTC. It encodes CASSIDPSLSGGYTF.

This rearrangement joins TRBV7-3 to TRBJ2-7, with D possibly TRBD2 on 5 matching bases. The CDR3 runs 14 residues. Germline CDR1 SGHTA, CDR2 FQGTGA. V dropped 3 bases and J dropped 1 base, with 10 bases sitting between them. CDR3 amino acids: CASSLDRDSYEQYF. The CDR3 bases are TGTGCCAGCAGCTTGGACCGGGATTCCTACGAGCAGTACTTC.

The V gene is TRBV25-1, the J gene TRBJ2-4; TRBD1 agrees at 10 bases. CDR1 MGHDK and CDR2 SYGVNS come from the germline V gene. Trimming cost V 2 bases and J 10 bases; bases outside gene matches: 8. The CDR3 spans 15 residues. The CDR3 loop is CASSEGQGVAWIQYF. CDR3 DNA sequence: TGTGCCAGCAGTGAAGGACAGGGGGTAGCGTGGATTCAGTACTTC.

The CDR3 region has the DNA TGTGCCAGCAGCGTGACGGGGGGGCCTCAGGAGCAGTTCTTC. As protein: CASSVTGGPQEQFF. The chain couples TRBV9 to TRBJ2-1, with TRBD2 matching over 8 bases. Unmatched junction bases numbered 8, after V lost 2 bases and J lost 10 bases. This CDR3 spans 14 amino acids. Germline CDR1 is SGDLS and CDR2 is YYNGEE.

The V and J genes are TRBV10-3 and TRBJ1-1; D ambiguous. CDR1 and CDR2 from the germline V gene are ENHRY and SYGVKD. This CDR3 contains 13 residues. The V and J ends lost 6 bases and 7 bases respectively, with 15 bases between them. CDR3 amino acids: CAIRGGSPIEAFF. The CDR3 DNA follows: TGTGCCATCAGGGGAGGCAGCCCGATTGAAGCTTTCTTT.

Only one count was recorded for this clone. J is TRBJ2-1 and V is TRBV11-3; no clear D gene. The CDR3 contains 12 residues. V was clipped by 1 base and J by 7 bases, with 5 bases between them. Germline-derived CDR1 and CDR2 are SGHNT and YENEEA. CDR3 coding DNA: TGTGCCAGCAGCTTAGGGCAGAATGAGCAGTTCTTC. This translates into CASSLGQNEQFF.

The chain combines TRBV27 with TRBJ1-1, with D hard to call. The germline V gene encodes CDR1 MNHEY and CDR2 SMNVEV (reference sequence). CDR3 length equals 15 residues. The ends were cut back, 5 bases at V and 0 bases at J, with 13 bases in the middle. The CDR3 DNA sequence: TGTGCCAGCAGTGCTTTGATTAACTTGAACACTGAAGCTTTCTTT. Translating it yields CASSALINLNTEAFF.

The CDR3 DNA reads TGTGCCAGCAGTCGAGACAGGGCGAACACCGGGGAGCTGTTTTTT. Its protein product is CASSRDRANTGELFF. The chain is built from TRBV6-5 and TRBJ2-2, with TRBD1 matching 7 bases. This CDR3 contains 15 residues. Germline V gives CDR1 MNHEY, CDR2 SVGAGI. Unmatched junction bases numbered 3, after V lost 5 bases and J lost 0 bases.

The rearrangement links TRBV5-6 to TRBJ2-7, with a possible D match to TRBD1 (6 bases). CDR3 length equals 16 residues. Trimming took off 2 bases at V and 2 bases at J, with 17 bases between the two ends. The germline CDR1 and CDR2 sequences are SGHDT and YYEEEE. CDR3 protein: CASSFLPGQTAYEQYF. DNA of the CDR3: TGTGCCAGCAGCTTTTTACCGGGACAAACAGCCTACGAGCAGTACTTC.

The chain recombines TRBV19 with TRBJ2-7; 8 bases agree with TRBD1. CDR1 is LNHDA, CDR2 SQIVND, per germline (reference sequence). The J segment lost 5 bases and the V segment lost 5 bases, leaving 17 bases of the junction unmatched. The CDR3 is 17 residues long. CDR3 DNA: TGTGCCAGTAGTTCGACCGCGAAGCCAGGGGGCACGGACGAGCAGTACTTC. Its translation: CASSSTAKPGGTDEQYF.

The rearrangement links TRBV7-9 to TRBJ2-2; no reliable D call. The CDR3 has 10 amino acids. Trimming cost V 10 bases and J 6 bases, with 6 bases left between them. Per germline, CDR1 SEHNR and CDR2 FQNEAQ (reference sequence). The CDR3, as DNA: TGTGCCACCCAGTCCGGGGAGCTGTTTTTT. This translates into CATQSGELFF.